These T cell receptor beta chains were read from a single sample in a study of CD8 T cells in Susac syndrome. TCRdb re-called the immunoSEQ multiplex PCR reads through MiXCR, storing one row per CDR3 protein. The table shows 100,000 to 150,000 distinct CDR3 sequences, with more than 80% occurring only once. The sample was CD8+ T cells from PBMCs. All receptors derive from a human donor with multiple sclerosis. Each CDR3 is given with its conserved first and last residue. Each record gives: V gene, D gene, clone size, J gene, CDR3 protein, CDR3 DNA. D genes are given only for firm matches. Clone size appears in some rows only: once, few, many, or a class for an expanded clone.

TRBV2	TRBD2	-	TRBJ2-1	CASSEVLADYNEQFF	TGTGCCAGCAGTGAAGTACTAGCGGACTACAATGAGCAGTTCTTC
TRBV27	TRBD2	-	TRBJ2-1	CASSPGTSGRIEQFF	TGTGCCAGCAGTCCTGGGACTAGCGGGAGGATTGAGCAGTTCTTC
TRBV6-2/TRBV6-3	TRBD1	-	TRBJ1-1	CASSPVDRLEAFF	TGTGCCAGCAGCCCTGTGGACAGGCTCGAAGCTTTCTTT
TRBV6-1	-	-	TRBJ1-1	CASSDVNTEAFF	TGTGCCAGCAGCGACGTAAACACTGAAGCTTTCTTT
TRBV6-2/TRBV6-3	TRBD2	-	TRBJ2-1	CASSYPLIVEGSPKRGHNEQFF	TGTGCCAGCAGTTACCCCCTAATCGTGGAGGGGTCTCCCAAGCGGGGACACAATGAGCAGTTCTTC
TRBV27	-	-	TRBJ1-5	CASKVHAGSNQPQHF	TGTGCCAGCAAAGTTCACGCAGGGAGCAATCAGCCCCAGCATTTT
TRBV4-1	-	-	TRBJ2-7	CASSQGGPSYEQYF	TGCGCCAGCAGCCAAGGGGGACCTTCCTACGAGCAGTACTTC
TRBV2	TRBD1	-	TRBJ1-5	CASWRGTGESQPQHF	TGTGCCAGCTGGAGGGGGACAGGGGAAAGCCAGCCCCAGCATTTT
TRBV7-9	TRBD1	-	TRBJ2-2	CASSQNRGQLFF	TGTGCCAGCAGCCAAAACAGGGGGCAGCTGTTTTTT
TRBV27	-	-	TRBJ2-1	CASSLRGRTYNEQFF	TGTGCCAGCAGTTTACGGGGGCGGACCTACAATGAGCAGTTCTTC
TRBV28	-	-	TRBJ1-1	CASSLGGTLNTEAFF	TGTGCCAGCAGTTTGGGAGGCACCTTGAACACTGAAGCTTTCTTT
TRBV9	-	-	TRBJ1-2	CASTRTELRWNYGYTF	TGTGCCAGCACCCGGACAGAGCTGAGATGGAACTATGGCTACACCTTC
TRBV6-2/TRBV6-3	-	-	TRBJ2-1	CASSYGRRNEQFF	TGTGCCAGCAGTTACGGGCGGCGGAATGAGCAGTTCTTC
TRBV7-8	TRBD1	-	TRBJ2-3	CASSLYKGQRTDTQYF	TGTGCCAGCAGCTTGTATAAGGGACAGAGGACAGATACGCAGTATTTT
TRBV30	-	-	TRBJ1-2	CAWSDFWGNYGYTF	TGTGCCTGGAGCGACTTCTGGGGGAACTATGGCTACACCTTC
TRBV11-2	-	-	TRBJ2-3	CASSSHMGGPAWYF	TGTGCCAGCAGCTCACACATGGGGGGGCCAGCATGGTATTTT
TRBV5-4	TRBD1	-	TRBJ2-7	CASSFGAPGQGYEQYF	TGTGCCAGCAGCTTTGGGGCCCCGGGACAGGGCTACGAGCAGTACTTC
TRBV7-9	TRBD1	once	TRBJ1-2	CASSLGAGGQPQTF	TGTGCCAGCAGCTTAGGCGCGGGGGGACAGCCCCAAACCTTC
TRBV29-1	-	-	TRBJ2-4	CSVRGGGENIQYF	TGCAGCGTTCGGGGAGGGGGCGAAAACATTCAGTACTTC
TRBV30	TRBD1	-	TRBJ2-5	CAWSSTGGLETQYF	TGTGCCTGGAGTTCCACAGGGGGCCTAGAGACCCAGTACTTC
TRBV20-1	-	-	TRBJ2-5	CSARGERESETQYF	TGCAGTGCTAGAGGGGAACGCGAATCGGAGACCCAGTACTTC
TRBV27	-	-	TRBJ2-1	CASSFGGDEQFF	TGTGCCAGCAGTTTTGGTGGGGATGAGCAGTTCTTC
TRBV9	TRBD1	-	TRBJ1-5	CASSAGTGFQPQHF	TGTGCCAGCAGCGCGGGGACAGGTTTTCAGCCCCAGCATTTT
TRBV21-1	-	-	TRBJ1-1	CASRLVQAFF	TGTGCCAGCCGTTTGGTTCAAGCTTTCTTT
TRBV5-1	TRBD1	-	TRBJ1-5	CASTPGQTHSNQPQHF	TGCGCCAGCACCCCGGGACAGACACATAGCAATCAGCCCCAGCATTTT
TRBV7-9	-	-	TRBJ2-3	CASRGPQDRIIDTQYF	TGTGCCAGCAGGGGGCCCCAGGACAGAATTATCGATACGCAGTATTTT
TRBV11-1	TRBD2	once	TRBJ2-2	CASSPQPATSGRARENTGELFF	TGTGCCAGCAGCCCCCAACCGGCGACTAGCGGGAGGGCTCGGGAAAACACCGGGGAGCTGTTTTTT
TRBV15	TRBD1	-	TRBJ1-1	CATSRDPGGESFF	TGTGCCACCAGCAGAGATCCAGGGGGCGAGTCTTTCTTT
TRBV12-3/TRBV12-4	-	-	TRBJ2-1	CASSLQGPEQFF	TGTGCCAGCAGCCTACAAGGTCCTGAGCAGTTCTTC
TRBV25-1	-	-	TRBJ2-2	CASSEYGSRGPGTNTGELFF	TGTGCCAGCAGTGAATACGGATCGAGGGGCCCCGGCACGAACACCGGGGAGCTGTTTTTT
TRBV7-9	TRBD2	-	TRBJ2-7	CASSYSGAAYEQYF	TGTGCCAGCAGCTATAGCGGGGCGGCCTACGAGCAGTACTTC
TRBV12-3/TRBV12-4	-	-	TRBJ2-5	CASRSQETQYF	TGTGCCAGCAGGTCCCAAGAGACCCAGTACTTC
TRBV19	-	-	TRBJ2-3	CASSEGGPTDTQYF	TGTGCCAGTAGTGAGGGCGGGCCCACAGATACGCAGTATTTT
TRBV4-1	TRBD2	-	TRBJ2-7	CASSQGLARYEQYF	TGCGCCAGCAGCCAGGGACTAGCGAGGTACGAGCAGTACTTC
TRBV7-9	-	-	TRBJ1-1	CASSLVTVAEAFF	TGTGCCAGCAGCTTGGTGACCGTCGCTGAAGCTTTCTTT
TRBV29-1	TRBD1	-	TRBJ1-2	CSVEQQGAHGYTF	TGCAGCGTGGAACAACAGGGGGCGCATGGCTACACCTTC
TRBV3-1	-	-	TRBJ2-5	CASSQDLDFQETQYF	TGTGCCAGCAGCCAAGATCTGGACTTTCAAGAGACCCAGTACTTC
TRBV5-6	-	-	TRBJ2-7	CASSTRGGYPYEQYF	TGTGCCAGCAGCACCCGAGGAGGATACCCCTACGAGCAGTACTTC
TRBV28	TRBD2	-	TRBJ2-7	CASSLGGFGLLLQYF	TGTGCCAGCAGTTTGGGGGGGTTTGGACTCCTCTTGCAGTACTTC
TRBV11-2	TRBD2	-	TRBJ2-3	CASSLRGDRPASTQYF	TGTGCCAGCAGCTTACGGGGGGATAGACCTGCGAGTACGCAGTATTTT
TRBV11-2	-	once	TRBJ2-5	CASSLAGWGETQYF	TGTGCCAGCAGCTTAGCGGGCTGGGGAGAGACCCAGTACTTC
TRBV3-1	TRBD1	-	TRBJ1-4	CASRNTGTGSPGLNEKLFF	TGTGCCAGCAGGAATACCGGGACAGGGAGCCCTGGCCTAAATGAAAAACTGTTTTTT
TRBV5-8	-	-	TRBJ1-2	CASSLDRGRHGYTF	TGTGCCAGCAGCTTGGATCGGGGGAGGCATGGCTACACCTTC
TRBV27	-	few	TRBJ1-3	CASSSARSGNTIYF	TGTGCCAGCAGTTCTGCGAGATCTGGAAACACCATATATTTT